The clone carrying this T cell receptor beta chain was found a few times. Its antigen is not known. MiXCR, run by TCRdb on the 5' RACE reads, gives a single entry per CDR3 protein. The repertoire holds hundreds of thousands of distinct CDR3 sequences, with approximately 18% as singletons. The germline V gene encodes CDR1 PRHDT and CDR2 FYEKMQ (reference sequence). V lost 2 bases, J lost 8 bases, and 4 bases lay in between. This CDR3 contains 11 residues. This specimen comes from a study of T cells after yellow fever vaccination. As for the study in general: The authors prepared low-cell-number fractions using SMART-Seq v4 Ultra Low Input.

General study points: Subsequent booster samples again held most clones from primary vaccination (nearly 98% CD4, approximately 85% CD8). Sorted repertoires could include abundant contaminating clonotypes from bulk cells.

This chain uses TRBV13 with TRBJ1-3; D gene unclear. The specimen comprised PBMCs, sampled before the yellow fever booster vaccination. The TCR comes from a man in his late teens or twenties who received the YFV17D yellow fever vaccine. The CDR3 DNA reads TGTGCCAGCAGCTTAAGACACACCATATATTTT. Translation gives CASSLRHTIYF.